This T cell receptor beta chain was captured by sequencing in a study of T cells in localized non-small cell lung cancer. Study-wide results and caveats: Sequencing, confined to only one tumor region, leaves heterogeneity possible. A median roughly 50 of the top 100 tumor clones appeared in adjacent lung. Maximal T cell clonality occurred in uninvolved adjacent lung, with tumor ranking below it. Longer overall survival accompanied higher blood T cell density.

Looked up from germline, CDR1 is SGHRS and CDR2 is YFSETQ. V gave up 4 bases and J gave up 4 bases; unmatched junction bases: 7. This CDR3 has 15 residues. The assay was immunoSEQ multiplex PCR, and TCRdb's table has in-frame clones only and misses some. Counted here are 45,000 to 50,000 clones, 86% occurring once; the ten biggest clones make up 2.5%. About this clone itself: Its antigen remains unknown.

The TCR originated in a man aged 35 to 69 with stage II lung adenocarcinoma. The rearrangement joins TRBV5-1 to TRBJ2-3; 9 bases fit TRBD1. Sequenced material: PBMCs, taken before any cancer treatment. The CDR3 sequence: CASSVQGARSDTQYF. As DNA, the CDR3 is TGCGCCAGCAGCGTACAGGGGGCGCGATCAGATACGCAGTATTTT.